Listed here are 18 T cell receptor beta chains from one sample, sequenced in a study of identifying expanded T cells in peripheral blood. Sequencing used immunoSEQ multiplex PCR; TCRdb keeps in-frame clones, though not all of them. The sample yields approximately 75,000 clones, under 90% seen once. Specimen: blood. These receptors all come from a person between 18 and 70 years old in good health.

Points on this clone: In the same sample, other DNA sequences code for this CDR3. The chain combines TRBV7-5 with TRBJ2-7; the D call TRBD1 from the table was never checked on the DNA. TRBV7-5 is a pseudogene segment. CDR3 length equals 15 residues. The CDR3 sequence: CVRSRCGQGAREQYF. CDR3 in DNA: TGTGTCAGAAGCCGCTGCGGACAGGGGGCACGGGAGCAGTACTTT.

J is TRBJ2-2 and V is TRBV19, with D tentatively TRBD1 or TRBD2 (5 bases each). Per germline, CDR1 LNHDA and CDR2 SQIVND (reference sequence). This CDR3 spans 14 amino acids. Trimming pared 7 bases from V and 2 bases from J, leaving 11 bases between. The CDR3 coding sequence is TGTGCCAGTACCGGGACGAACAACACCGGGGAGCTGTTTTTT. The encoded protein is CASTGTNNTGELFF.

V and J are TRBV2 and TRBJ2-7; possibly TRBD2 for D (6 bases). Germline V gives CDR1 SNHLY, CDR2 FYNNEI. Trimming shortened V by 4 bases and J by 1 base, and 14 bases separated the two germline ends. This CDR3 is 15 amino acids long. The chain's CDR3 is CASSGQRDLSYEQYF. CDR3 coding DNA: TGTGCCAGCAGTGGGCAAAGGGACTTATCCTACGAGCAGTACTTC.

This sequence joins TRBV28 and TRBJ2-7; TRBD2 matches 8 bases. Germline-derived CDR1 and CDR2 are MDHEN and SYDVKM. This CDR3 has 15 residues. With 2 bases clipped from V and 3 bases from J, the junction kept 6 bases outside the gene matches. CDR3 sequence (DNA): TGTGCCAGCAGTTTAACAACTAGCGGAGACTACGAGCAGTACTTC. Residues: CASSLTTSGDYEQYF.

The chain recombines TRBV2 with TRBJ2-5; 11 nucleotides match TRBD2. This CDR3 is 13 amino acids long. J lost 4 bases, V lost 8 bases, and 3 bases had no gene match. Germline CDR1 reads SNHLY; CDR2 reads FYNNEI. The CDR3 DNA is TGTGCCAGCCTTGGACTAGCGGGAGAGACCCAGTACTTC. It encodes CASLGLAGETQYF.

CDR3 sequence: CASRPTVQETQYF. The CDR3 coding sequence is TGTGCCAGTAGGCCGACAGTACAAGAGACCCAGTACTTC. The rearrangement uses TRBV19 and TRBJ2-5; a weak D match, TRBD1 (5 bases). Germline assignment: CDR1 LNHDA and CDR2 SQIVND (reference sequence). V was shortened by 6 bases and J by 2 bases, with 10 bases between the two germline ends. The CDR3 has 13 amino acids.

V usage is TRBV10-3 and J usage is TRBJ1-2; 7 bases agree with TRBD1. The CDR3 spans 13 residues. After removal of 4 bases from V and 4 bases from J, the junction contained 3 bases not matched to a gene. Per the germline V gene, CDR1 is ENHRY and CDR2 is SYGVKD. CDR3 DNA sequence: TGTGCCATCAGTGGCGGGACAGCCTATGGCTACACCTTC. Encoded protein: CAISGGTAYGYTF.

This chain connects TRBV4-3 to TRBJ2-7; no definite D call. Germline CDR1 reads LGHNA; CDR2 reads YSLEER. CDR3 length equals 15 residues. The V end lost 0 bases, the J end lost 4 bases, and 13 bases lay between the germline ends. For the CDR3, the DNA is TGCGCCAGCAGCCAAGAAGTCAGTCGAATATACGAGCAGTACTTC. Its translation: CASSQEVSRIYEQYF.

This clone has more than one count but fewer than ten. The V and J genes are TRBV7-3 and TRBJ2-2, with 7 bases matching TRBD1. The CDR3 has 13 amino acids. Trimming removed 6 bases from V and 5 bases from J; junction bases left unmatched: 3. Germline V CDR1 and CDR2: SGHTA, FQGTGA. Written as DNA, the CDR3 is TGTGCCAGCAGACAGGGGCGAACCGGGGAGCTGTTTTTT. This codes for CASRQGRTGELFF.

This chain uses TRBV5-5 with TRBJ1-4; D gene unclear. The germline CDR1 and CDR2 sequences are SGHKS and YYEKEE (reference sequence). The CDR3 is made up of 16 amino acids. V shed 4 bases and J shed 8 bases, with 21 bases lying between them. CDR3 DNA sequence: TGTGCCAGCAGCCGAGGGCCGAACAACTCTGGCGAAAAACTGTTTTTT. Amino acids: CASSRGPNNSGEKLFF.

V usage is TRBV30 and J usage is TRBJ1-2; 8 nucleotides align to TRBD1. Germline V gene lookup returns CDR1 GTSNPN and CDR2 SVGIG (reference sequence). Losses at the gene ends were 3 bases for V and 6 bases for J; bases not matched to a gene: 12. CDR3 length: 15 amino acids. CDR3 coding DNA: TGTGCCTGGAGACGTCCCGGACAGGGATCAGATGGCTACACCTTC. Translated, it gives CAWRRPGQGSDGYTF.

This chain links TRBV2 with TRBJ2-1; 9 bases are a match to TRBD1. Germline CDR1 and CDR2: SNHLY and FYNNEI. The J segment lost 6 bases and the V segment lost 11 bases, leaving 11 bases of the junction unmatched. This CDR3 comprises 14 residues. The CDR3 bases are TGTGCCCTCGACCGGGACAGGGTGGGCAATGAGCAGTTCTTC. This gives the protein CALDRDRVGNEQFF. The variable domain in full, with the rest retrieved from reference TRBV2 and TRBJ2-1, is EPEVTQTPSHQVTQMGQEVILRCVPISNHLYFYWYRQILGQKVEFLVSFYNNEISEKSEIFDDQFSVERPDGSNFTLKIRSTKLEDSAMYFCALDRDRVGNEQFFGPGTRLTVL.

The chain joins TRBV5-4 to TRBJ2-5; D may be TRBD2 (6 bases). CDR1 SGHNT and CDR2 YYREEE come from the germline V gene (reference sequence). The CDR3 totals 15 residues. V lost 4 bases and J 3 bases, leaving 16 bases between the germline ends. The CDR3 DNA sequence: TGTGCCAGCAGCCCGCGGAGGGGTGGGGAAGAGACCCAGTACTTC. Its protein is CASSPRRGGEETQYF.

CDR3 region: CASSLGTGEHEQFF. CDR3 nucleotides: TGCGCCAGCAGCTTGGGGACCGGCGAACATGAGCAGTTCTTC. The genes are TRBV5-1 and TRBJ2-1; D unresolved. Germline CDR1 SGHRS, CDR2 YFSETQ. V lost 0 bases and J 8 bases, leaving 12 bases between the germline ends. CDR3 length equals 14 residues.

CDR3 in DNA: TGTGCCAGCAGCCTGGGACTAGCGGGAGGGCCTGGGAATGAGCAGTTCTTC. Its translation is CASSLGLAGGPGNEQFF. The V and J genes are TRBV7-2 and TRBJ2-1, with 16 bases fitting TRBD2. Germline CDR1 is SGHTA and CDR2 is FQGNSA. This CDR3 is built from 17 residues. Trimming at V came to 5 bases and at J to 7 bases, leaving 8 bases not matched to a gene.

The chain is built from TRBV6-6 and TRBJ2-2; tentative D call: TRBD1 (6 bases). V shed 7 bases and J shed 1 base, with 10 bases lying between them. Germline V gives CDR1 MNHNY, CDR2 SVGAGI (reference sequence). CDR3 size: 14 residues. The CDR3 DNA is TGTGCCAGCACTAAGACAGGGAACACCGGGGAGCTGTTTTTT. This codes for CASTKTGNTGELFF.

The chain recombines TRBV28 with TRBJ2-1, with 10 bases that match TRBD2. J lost 10 bases, V lost 5 bases, and 14 bases had no gene match. The CDR3 runs 16 residues. Germline CDR1 reads MDHEN; CDR2 reads SYDVKM. The CDR3 DNA reads TGTGCCAGCAGTCCTCAGCGGGAGGGCCAACGACGGGAGCAGTTCTTC. Translation: CASSPQREGQRREQFF.

CDR3 nucleotide sequence: TGTGCCAGCACCCCCCGAAGAGGAGGGAACGAGCAGTACTTC. Protein product: CASTPRRGGNEQYF. This chain joins TRBV6-5 and TRBJ2-7, with D maybe TRBD2 (6 bases). The CDR3 has 14 amino acids. In germline, CDR1 is MNHEY, CDR2 SVGAGI. The V end lost 7 bases, the J end lost 5 bases, and 18 bases lay between the germline ends.